Listed below are T cell receptor beta chains from one sample, sequenced in a study of cytomegalovirus exposure and HLA in healthy donors. Libraries were prepared by immunoSEQ multiplex PCR; TCRdb keeps only in-frame clonotypes and omits some of them. The sample lists 140,000 or so clones, over 80% occurring once. Specimen: PBMCs. Source of these receptors: a man between 18 and 29 years old in good health and CMV-seropositive. Both conserved end residues are part of each CDR3. The D gene is left open where the match is weak. The size entry is marked missing in some rows and otherwise reads once, few, many or a size class.

CDR3aa	CDR3nt	v_gene	d_gene	j_gene	abundance
CASRSTGTGSENEQFF	TGTGCCAGCAGATCTACCGGGACAGGGAGTGAGAATGAGCAGTTCTTC	TRBV9	TRBD1	TRBJ2-1	-
CASSLGTGGYEQYF	TGTGCCAGCAGCTTAGGGACAGGAGGCTACGAGCAGTACTTC	TRBV11-2	TRBD1	TRBJ2-7	-
CASSMDSAPPQHF	TGTGCCAGTAGTATGGACAGCGCTCCGCCCCAGCATTTT	TRBV19	-	TRBJ1-5	-
CASSDTVADTQYF	TGTGCCAGCAGTGACACGGTTGCAGATACGCAGTATTTT	TRBV2	-	TRBJ2-3	-
CASSPRSRSQETQYF	TGTGCCAGCTCACCACGTTCGCGGAGCCAAGAGACCCAGTACTTC	TRBV18	-	TRBJ2-5	-
CASNRDRGNTGELFF	TGCGCCAGCAACCGGGACAGGGGTAACACCGGGGAGCTGTTTTTT	TRBV5-1	TRBD1	TRBJ2-2	-
CASSLLAGTGDYGYTF	TGTGCCAGCAGCCTTCTCGCTGGGACGGGGGATTATGGCTACACCTTC	TRBV7-8	-	TRBJ1-2	-
CASSAAGPETQYF	TGTGCCAGCAGTGCTGCAGGCCCAGAGACCCAGTACTTC	TRBV6-1	-	TRBJ2-5	-
CASRGAEQRRHRNQPQHF	TGTGCCAGCAGGGGGGCAGAACAAAGGAGACATCGCAATCAGCCCCAGCATTTT	TRBV11-2	-	TRBJ1-5	-
CASSLELASYNEQFF	TGTGCCAGCAGCTTAGAACTAGCCTCCTACAATGAGCAGTTCTTC	TRBV7-9	-	TRBJ2-1	once
CASRFTLGASYEQYF	TGTGCCAGCAGGTTTACGTTGGGGGCTTCCTACGAGCAGTACTTC	TRBV6-5	-	TRBJ2-7	-
CASSVRGRGGTEAFF	TGTGCCAGCAGCGTCAGGGGACGAGGGGGCACTGAAGCTTTCTTT	TRBV7-8	-	TRBJ1-1	-
CASSGLGGNSPLHF	TGTGCCAGCAGTGGATTAGGAGGAAATTCACCCCTCCACTTT	TRBV6-5	-	TRBJ1-6	-
CASSLAQRTYNEQFF	TGCGCCAGCAGCTTGGCCCAGCGGACCTACAATGAGCAGTTCTTC	TRBV5-1	-	TRBJ2-1	once
CASRDRSSYNSPLHF	TGTGCCAGCAGGGACAGGAGCTCCTATAATTCACCCCTCCACTTT	TRBV2	TRBD1	TRBJ1-6	once
CATSRVIQGADEAFF	TGTGCCACCAGCAGAGTCATACAGGGGGCGGATGAAGCTTTCTTT	TRBV15	TRBD1	TRBJ1-1	once
CAWRLSYEQYF	TGTGCCTGGAGACTGAGCTACGAGCAGTACTTC	TRBV30	-	TRBJ2-7	few
CASSLESASNTGELFF	TGCGCCAGCAGCTTGGAATCCGCAAGCAACACCGGGGAGCTGTTTTTT	TRBV5-1	-	TRBJ2-2	-
CASSFRGGAPGELFF	TGTGCCAGCAGCTTTCGGGGGGGCGCCCCCGGGGAGCTGTTTTTT	TRBV5-4	TRBD2	TRBJ2-2	-
CASSPGGGPETQYF	TGCGCCAGCAGCCCCGGCGGGGGGCCGGAGACCCAGTACTTC	TRBV4-1	TRBD2	TRBJ2-5	once
CAWSGRGYYNEQFF	TGTGCCTGGAGTGGGCGGGGATACTACAATGAGCAGTTCTTC	TRBV30	-	TRBJ2-1	-
CASRLGSTGELFF	TGTGCCAGCAGGCTTGGGAGTACCGGGGAGCTGTTTTTT	TRBV2	-	TRBJ2-2	-
CASSLGGQVYGYTF	TGTGCCAGCAGTTTAGGGGGACAGGTCTATGGCTACACCTTC	TRBV28	TRBD1	TRBJ1-2	-
CASTLGGAQPQHF	TGTGCCAGTACTCTGGGGGGGGCTCAGCCCCAGCATTTT	TRBV19	-	TRBJ1-5	-
CASSQGHINYGYTF	TGTGCCAGCAGCCAAGGGCACATCAACTATGGCTACACCTTC	TRBV14	-	TRBJ1-2	-
CASSVTLSGGNPDTQYF	TGTGCCAGCAGCGTTACTCTTAGCGGGGGGAATCCAGATACGCAGTATTTT	TRBV9	TRBD2	TRBJ2-3	-
CASSLRGNTGELFF	TGTGCCAGCAGCTTACGCGGGAACACCGGGGAGCTGTTTTTT	TRBV13	-	TRBJ2-2	-
CASSLGPDRGWEEGYTF	TGTGCCAGCAGCTTAGGGCCGGACAGGGGATGGGAAGAAGGCTACACCTTC	TRBV7-9	TRBD1	TRBJ1-2	-
CASSESRLVGSGEQFF	TGCGCCAGCAGTGAGTCCCGACTGGTCGGATCGGGTGAGCAGTTCTTC	TRBV10-1	-	TRBJ2-1	-
CASSLVLAGAGEQFF	TGCGCCAGCAGCTTGGTACTAGCGGGAGCGGGTGAGCAGTTCTTC	TRBV5-1	TRBD2	TRBJ2-1	-
CASSYSSLNPPQHF	TGTGCCAGCAGTTACTCGAGTCTTAATCCGCCCCAGCATTTT	TRBV6-5	-	TRBJ1-5	-
CASSRQIEGGYTF	TGTGCCAGCAGCCGTCAGATCGAGGGTGGCTACACCTTC	TRBV27	-	TRBJ1-2	-
CASSLAGGAGELFF	TGTGCCAGCAGCTTGGCCGGAGGGGCCGGGGAGCTGTTTTTT	TRBV5-6	-	TRBJ2-2	-
CASSLSGVSTGELFF	TGTGCCAGCAGCTTGTCGGGGGTGAGCACCGGGGAGCTGTTTTTT	TRBV7-9	-	TRBJ2-2	-
CASSTTGNSNQPQHF	TGTGCCAGTAGTACTACAGGGAATAGCAATCAGCCCCAGCATTTT	TRBV19	-	TRBJ1-5	few
CASSQDADRGVYGYTF	TGCGCCAGCAGCCAAGACGCGGACAGGGGGGTCTATGGCTACACCTTC	TRBV4-1	TRBD1	TRBJ1-2	-
CASSLGGFSLTEAFF	TGTGCCAGCAGTCTTGGGGGCTTCTCTCTCACTGAAGCTTTCTTT	TRBV27	-	TRBJ1-1	-
CASSFGADQPQHF	TGTGCCAGCAGTTTTGGGGCGGATCAGCCCCAGCATTTT	TRBV7-9	-	TRBJ1-5	-
CAWSPLAGGYNEQFF	TGTGCCTGGAGCCCTTTAGCGGGGGGCTACAATGAGCAGTTCTTC	TRBV30	TRBD2	TRBJ2-1	-
CASSERVAGAEAFF	TGTGCCAGCAGTGAACGAGTGGCAGGGGCTGAAGCTTTCTTT	TRBV6-1	-	TRBJ1-1	-
CASSHRRDSNQPQHF	TGTGCCAGCAGTCATCGACGGGATAGCAATCAGCCCCAGCATTTT	TRBV27	-	TRBJ1-5	-
CASSDILHRGPSNYGYTF	TGCGCCAGCAGTGATATTCTCCACAGGGGGCCCTCTAACTATGGCTACACCTTC	TRBV10-2	TRBD1	TRBJ1-2	once
CASSLGTGTDTQYF	TGTGCCAGCAGCTTAGGGACAGGGACAGATACGCAGTATTTT	TRBV7-9	TRBD1	TRBJ2-3	-
CASSQGREGTDTQYF	TGTGCCAGCAGCCAAGGAAGGGAGGGCACAGATACGCAGTATTTT	TRBV4-2	-	TRBJ2-3	-
CASSLDGGAFNEQFF	TGCGCCAGCAGCTTGGACGGGGGGGCTTTCAATGAGCAGTTCTTC	TRBV5-1	TRBD2	TRBJ2-1	-
CASSLSGQGITVYNEQFF	TGTGCCAGCAGTCTCTCCGGACAGGGAATTACCGTCTACAATGAGCAGTTCTTC	TRBV27	TRBD1	TRBJ2-1	-
CASSPGQTNGNTIYF	TGTGCCAGCTCTCCCGGACAGACGAATGGAAACACCATATATTTT	TRBV18	-	TRBJ1-3	-
CSVRDRTNTEAFF	TGCAGCGTACGGGACAGGACGAACACTGAAGCTTTCTTT	TRBV29-1	TRBD1	TRBJ1-1	-
CASSSDTDRELFF	TGTGCCAGCAGCTCGGACACCGACAGGGAGCTGTTTTTT	TRBV5-6	-	TRBJ2-2	-
CASSPKTGGFYGYTF	TGTGCCAGCAGTCCCAAAACAGGGGGCTTCTATGGCTACACCTTC	TRBV27	TRBD1	TRBJ1-2	-
CASSLLTYTYNEQFF	TGTGCCAGCAGCTTATTGACATATACCTACAATGAGCAGTTCTTC	TRBV7-9	-	TRBJ2-1	-
CASTARANYGYTF	TGTGCCAGTACCGCGAGAGCTAACTATGGCTACACCTTC	TRBV19	-	TRBJ1-2	-
CASSSIGLGGTNEQFF	TGTGCCAGCAGCTCGATTGGACTAGGAGGGACAAATGAGCAGTTCTTC	TRBV7-3	-	TRBJ2-1	-
CATSRAGTGRNTEAFF	TGTGCCACCAGCAGAGCCGGGACAGGGCGGAACACTGAAGCTTTCTTT	TRBV15	TRBD1	TRBJ1-1	-
CASSLKGQGNQPQHF	TGTGCCAGCAGCTTAAAGGGTCAGGGGAATCAGCCCCAGCATTTT	TRBV7-2	-	TRBJ1-5	once
CASSHPSSGNTIYF	TGTGCCAGCAGTCACCCTAGCTCTGGAAACACCATATATTTT	TRBV28	-	TRBJ1-3	-
CASSVAATGNYGYTF	TGTGCCAGCAGCGTAGCGGCGACAGGGAACTATGGCTACACCTTC	TRBV9	TRBD1	TRBJ1-2	-
CASSQDNQVEQYF	TGCGCCAGCAGCCAAGATAATCAGGTTGAGCAGTACTTC	TRBV4-1	-	TRBJ2-7	few
CASSLEPGVGELFF	TGTGCCAGCAGCTTAGAACCGGGGGTCGGGGAGCTGTTTTTT	TRBV7-8	-	TRBJ2-2	-